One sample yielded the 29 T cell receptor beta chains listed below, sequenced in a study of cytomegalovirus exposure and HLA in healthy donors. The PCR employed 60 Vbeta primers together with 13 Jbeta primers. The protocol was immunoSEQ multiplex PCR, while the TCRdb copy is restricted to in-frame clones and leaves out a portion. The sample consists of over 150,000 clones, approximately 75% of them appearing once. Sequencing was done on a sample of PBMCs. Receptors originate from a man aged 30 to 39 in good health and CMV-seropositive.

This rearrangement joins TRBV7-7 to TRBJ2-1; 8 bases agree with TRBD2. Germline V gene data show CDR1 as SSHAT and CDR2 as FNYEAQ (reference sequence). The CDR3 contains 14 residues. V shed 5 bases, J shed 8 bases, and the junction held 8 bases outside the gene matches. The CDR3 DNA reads TGTGCCAGCAGCACTATAGCGGGGTCCGATGAGCAGTTCTTC. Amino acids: CASSTIAGSDEQFF.

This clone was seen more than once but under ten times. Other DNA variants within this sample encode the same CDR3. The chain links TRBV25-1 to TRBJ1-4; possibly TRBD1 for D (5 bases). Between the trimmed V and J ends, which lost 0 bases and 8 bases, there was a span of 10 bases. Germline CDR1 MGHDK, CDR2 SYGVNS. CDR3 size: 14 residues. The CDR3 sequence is CASSEYRGGEKLFF. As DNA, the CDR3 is TGTGCCAGCAGTGAATATAGGGGCGGCGAAAAACTGTTTTTT.

The CDR3 DNA reads TGTGCCAGCAGTCAGGGATACTCCTACGAGCAGTACTTC. Protein sequence: CASSQGYSYEQYF. This chain links TRBV6-5 with TRBJ2-7; D possibly corresponds to TRBD1 (5 bases). CDR3 length: 13 amino acids. Germline V gene lookup returns CDR1 MNHEY and CDR2 SVGAGI. The V end was cut by 5 bases, the J end by 0 bases, with 8 bases between.

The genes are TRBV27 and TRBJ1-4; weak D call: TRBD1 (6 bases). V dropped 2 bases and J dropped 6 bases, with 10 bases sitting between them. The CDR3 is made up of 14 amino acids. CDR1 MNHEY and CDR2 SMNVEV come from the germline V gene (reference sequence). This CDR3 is CASSLIHRDEKLFF. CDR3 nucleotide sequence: TGTGCCAGCAGTTTAATTCACAGGGATGAAAAACTGTTTTTT.

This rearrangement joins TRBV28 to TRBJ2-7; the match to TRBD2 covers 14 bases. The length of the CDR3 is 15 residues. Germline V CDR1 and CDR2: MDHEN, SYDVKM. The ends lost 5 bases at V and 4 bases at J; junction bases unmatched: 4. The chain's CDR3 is CASSPGTSGGYEQYF. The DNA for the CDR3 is TGTGCCAGCAGTCCTGGGACTAGCGGGGGATACGAGCAGTACTTC.

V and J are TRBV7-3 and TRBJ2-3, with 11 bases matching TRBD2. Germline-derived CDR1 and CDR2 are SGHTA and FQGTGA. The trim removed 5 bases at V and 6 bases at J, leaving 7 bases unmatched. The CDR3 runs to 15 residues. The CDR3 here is CASSNSGGAGDTQYF. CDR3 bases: TGTGCCAGCAGCAATAGCGGGGGGGCGGGCGATACGCAGTATTTT.

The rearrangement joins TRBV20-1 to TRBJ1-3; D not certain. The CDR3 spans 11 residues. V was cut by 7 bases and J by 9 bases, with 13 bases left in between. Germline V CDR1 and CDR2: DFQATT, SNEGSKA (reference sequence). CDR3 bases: TGCAGTGTTTCTTCGCCTAGCACCATATATTTT. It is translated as CSVSSPSTIYF.

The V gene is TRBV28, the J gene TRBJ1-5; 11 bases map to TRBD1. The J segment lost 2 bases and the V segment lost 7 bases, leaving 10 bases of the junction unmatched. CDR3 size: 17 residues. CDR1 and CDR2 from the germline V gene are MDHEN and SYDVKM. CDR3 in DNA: TGTGCCAGCATTCGGGACAGGGGGGGGTTTGGCAATCAGCCCCAGCATTTT. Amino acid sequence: CASIRDRGGFGNQPQHF.

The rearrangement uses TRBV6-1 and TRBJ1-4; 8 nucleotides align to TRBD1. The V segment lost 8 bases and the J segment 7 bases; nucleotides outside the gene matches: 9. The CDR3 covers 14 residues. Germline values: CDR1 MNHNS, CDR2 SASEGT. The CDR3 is CASGGLQGAEKLFF. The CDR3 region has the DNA TGTGCCAGCGGGGGCCTGCAGGGGGCTGAAAAACTGTTTTTT.

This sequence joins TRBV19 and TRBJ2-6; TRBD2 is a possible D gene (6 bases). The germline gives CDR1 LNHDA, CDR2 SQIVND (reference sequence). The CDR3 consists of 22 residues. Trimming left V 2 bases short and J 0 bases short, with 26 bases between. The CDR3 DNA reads TGTGCCAGTAGTATAACCCAGATGGGGAGGAAGGGTGGGTCCTCTGGGGCCAACGTCCTGACTTTC. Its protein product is CASSITQMGRKGGSSGANVLTF.

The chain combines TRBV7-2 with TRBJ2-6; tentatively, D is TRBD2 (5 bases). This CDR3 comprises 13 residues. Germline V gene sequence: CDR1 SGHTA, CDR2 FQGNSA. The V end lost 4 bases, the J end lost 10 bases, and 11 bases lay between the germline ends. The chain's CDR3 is CASSSGMVNVLTF. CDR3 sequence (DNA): TGTGCCAGCAGCTCGGGAATGGTAAACGTCCTGACTTTC.

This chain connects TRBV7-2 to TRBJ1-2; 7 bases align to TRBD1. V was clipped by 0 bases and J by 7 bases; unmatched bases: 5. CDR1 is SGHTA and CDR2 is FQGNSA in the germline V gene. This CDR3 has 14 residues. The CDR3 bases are TGTGCCAGCAGCTTAGCAGGCCAGGGGGGTGGCTACACCTTC. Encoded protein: CASSLAGQGGGYTF.

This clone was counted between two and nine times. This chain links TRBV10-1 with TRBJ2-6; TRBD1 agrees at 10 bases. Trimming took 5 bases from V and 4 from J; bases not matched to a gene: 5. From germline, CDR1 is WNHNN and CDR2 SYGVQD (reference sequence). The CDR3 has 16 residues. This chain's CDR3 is CASSPGTGAGANVLTF. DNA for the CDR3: TGCGCCAGCAGTCCCGGGACAGGGGCCGGGGCCAACGTCCTGACTTTC.

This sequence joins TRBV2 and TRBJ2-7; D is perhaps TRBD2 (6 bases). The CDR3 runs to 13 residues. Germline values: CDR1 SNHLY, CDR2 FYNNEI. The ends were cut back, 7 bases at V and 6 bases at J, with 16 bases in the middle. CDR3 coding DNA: TGTGCCAGCAACATCGGGACTCCGAGCGAGCAGTACTTC. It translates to CASNIGTPSEQYF. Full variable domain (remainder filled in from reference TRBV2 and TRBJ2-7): EPEVTQTPSHQVTQMGQEVILRCVPISNHLYFYWYRQILGQKVEFLVSFYNNEISEKSEIFDDQFSVERPDGSNFTLKIRSTKLEDSAMYFCASNIGTPSEQYFGPGTRLTVT.

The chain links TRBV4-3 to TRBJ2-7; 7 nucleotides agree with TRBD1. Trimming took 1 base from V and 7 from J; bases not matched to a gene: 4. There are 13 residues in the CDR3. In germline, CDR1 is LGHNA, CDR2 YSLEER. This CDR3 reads CASSQGQGWEQYF. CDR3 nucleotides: TGCGCCAGCAGCCAAGGACAGGGTTGGGAGCAGTACTTC.

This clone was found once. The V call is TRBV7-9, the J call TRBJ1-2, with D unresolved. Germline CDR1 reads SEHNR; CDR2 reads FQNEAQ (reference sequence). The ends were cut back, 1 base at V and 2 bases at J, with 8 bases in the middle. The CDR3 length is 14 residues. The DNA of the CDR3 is TGTGCCAGCAGCTTAGTGCCGCAGAACTATGGCTACACCTTC. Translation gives CASSLVPQNYGYTF.

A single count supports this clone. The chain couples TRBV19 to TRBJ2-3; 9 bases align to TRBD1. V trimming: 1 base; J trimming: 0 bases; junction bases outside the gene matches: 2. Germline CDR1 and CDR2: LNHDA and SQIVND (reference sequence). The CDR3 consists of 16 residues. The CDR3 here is CASSIVGTGSTDTQYF. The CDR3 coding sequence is TGTGCCAGTAGTATAGTGGGGACAGGGAGCACAGATACGCAGTATTTT.

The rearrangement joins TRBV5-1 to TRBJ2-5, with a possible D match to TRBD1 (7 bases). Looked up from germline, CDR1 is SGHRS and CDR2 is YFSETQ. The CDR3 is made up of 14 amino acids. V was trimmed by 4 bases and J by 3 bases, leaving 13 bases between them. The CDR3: CASSHRGLEETQYF. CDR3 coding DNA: TGCGCCAGCAGCCACAGGGGACTGGAAGAGACCCAGTACTTC. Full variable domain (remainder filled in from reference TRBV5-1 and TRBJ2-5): KAGVTQTPRYLIKTRGQQVTLSCSPISGHRSVSWYQQTPGQGLQFLFEYFSETQRNKGNFPGRFSGRQFSNSRSEMNVSTLELGDSALYLCASSHRGLEETQYFGPGTRLLVL.

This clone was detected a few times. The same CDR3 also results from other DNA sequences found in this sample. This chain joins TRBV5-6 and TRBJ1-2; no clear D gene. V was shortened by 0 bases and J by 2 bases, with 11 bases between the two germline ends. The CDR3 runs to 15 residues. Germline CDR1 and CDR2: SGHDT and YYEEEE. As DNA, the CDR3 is TGTGCCAGCAGCTTGGTCGTAGTCCCCAACTATGGCTACACCTTC. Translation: CASSLVVVPNYGYTF. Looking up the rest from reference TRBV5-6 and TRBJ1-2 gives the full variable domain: DAGVTQSPTHLIKTRGQQVTLRCSPKSGHDTVSWYQQALGQGPQFIFQYYEEEERQRGNFPDRFSGHQFPNYSSELNVNALLLGDSALYLCASSLVVVPNYGYTFGSGTRLTVV.

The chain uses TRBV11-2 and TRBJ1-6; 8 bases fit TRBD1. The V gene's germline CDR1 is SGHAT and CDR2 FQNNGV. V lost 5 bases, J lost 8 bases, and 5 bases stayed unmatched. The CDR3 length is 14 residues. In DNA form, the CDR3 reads TGTGCCAGCAGCCCCAGGGACAGGTATTCACCCCTCCACTTT. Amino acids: CASSPRDRYSPLHF.

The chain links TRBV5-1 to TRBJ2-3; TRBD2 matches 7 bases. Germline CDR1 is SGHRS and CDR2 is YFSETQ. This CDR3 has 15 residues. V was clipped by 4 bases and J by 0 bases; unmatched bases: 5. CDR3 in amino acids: CASSAGEMSTDTQYF. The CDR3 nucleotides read TGCGCCAGCAGCGCGGGGGAAATGAGCACAGATACGCAGTATTTT.

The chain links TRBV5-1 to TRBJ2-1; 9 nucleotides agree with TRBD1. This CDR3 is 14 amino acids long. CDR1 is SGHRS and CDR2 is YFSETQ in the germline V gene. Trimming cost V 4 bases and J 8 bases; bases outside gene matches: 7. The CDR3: CASSLRDRVHEQFF. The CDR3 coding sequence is TGCGCCAGCAGCCTCCGGGACAGGGTCCATGAGCAGTTCTTC.

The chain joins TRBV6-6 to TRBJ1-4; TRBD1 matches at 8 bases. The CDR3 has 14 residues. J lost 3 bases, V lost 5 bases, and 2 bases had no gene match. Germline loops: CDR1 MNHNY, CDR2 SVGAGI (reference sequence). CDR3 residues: CASSNRGANEKLFF. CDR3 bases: TGTGCCAGCAGTAACAGGGGGGCTAATGAAAAACTGTTTTTT.

The CDR3 DNA reads TGCGCCAGCAGCTTGGCCAGGGTTCCCGGGGAGCTGTTTTTT. It translates to CASSLARVPGELFF. The chain is built from TRBV5-1 and TRBJ2-2; perhaps TRBD1 as D (5 bases). CDR1 SGHRS and CDR2 YFSETQ come from the germline V gene. Trimming cost V 0 bases and J 6 bases, with 9 bases left between them. CDR3 size: 14 residues.

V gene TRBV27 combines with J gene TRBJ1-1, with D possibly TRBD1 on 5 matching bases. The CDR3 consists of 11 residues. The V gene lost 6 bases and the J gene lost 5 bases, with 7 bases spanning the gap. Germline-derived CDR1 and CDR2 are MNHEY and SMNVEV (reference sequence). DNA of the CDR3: TGTGCCAGCAGGCAGGGAACTGAAGCTTTCTTT. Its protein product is CASRQGTEAFF.

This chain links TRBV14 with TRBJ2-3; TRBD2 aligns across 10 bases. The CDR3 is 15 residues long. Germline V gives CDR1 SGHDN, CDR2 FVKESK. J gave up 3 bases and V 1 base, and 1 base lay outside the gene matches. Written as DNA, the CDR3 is TGTGCCAGCAGCCAAGGGACTAGCGGTACAGATACGCAGTATTTT. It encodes CASSQGTSGTDTQYF. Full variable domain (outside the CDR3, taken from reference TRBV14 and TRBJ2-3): EAGVTQFPSHSVIEKGQTVTLRCDPISGHDNLYWYRRVMGKEIKFLLHFVKESKQDESGMPNNRFLAERTGGTYSTLKVQPAELEDSGVYFCASSQGTSGTDTQYFGPGTRLTVL.

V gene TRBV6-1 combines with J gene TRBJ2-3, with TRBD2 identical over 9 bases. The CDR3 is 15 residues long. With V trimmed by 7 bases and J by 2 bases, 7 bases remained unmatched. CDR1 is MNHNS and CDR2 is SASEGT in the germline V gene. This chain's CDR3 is CASTGGGVYTDTQYF. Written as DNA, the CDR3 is TGTGCCAGCACGGGCGGGGGGGTCTACACAGATACGCAGTATTTT.

The DNA of the CDR3 is TGTGCCAGCAGCTTAACTCCTCCTAGCGGGGGGGCACAAGAGCAGTACTTC. Amino acid sequence: CASSLTPPSGGAQEQYF. The gene calls are TRBV7-3 and TRBJ2-7, with 12 bases identical to TRBD2. The germline gives CDR1 SGHTA, CDR2 FQGTGA. The CDR3 extends over 17 amino acids. The junction had 10 bases not matched to a gene; V was cut back by 0 bases and J by 7 bases.

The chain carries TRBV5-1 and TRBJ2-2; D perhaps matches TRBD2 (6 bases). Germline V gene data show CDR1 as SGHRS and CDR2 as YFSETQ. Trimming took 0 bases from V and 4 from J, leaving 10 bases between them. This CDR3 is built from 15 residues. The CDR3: CASSLVAGFTGELFF. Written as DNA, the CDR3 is TGCGCCAGCAGCTTGGTGGCGGGGTTCACCGGGGAGCTGTTTTTT.